This T cell receptor beta chain was retrieved from a study of T cells in Graves' hyperthyroidism and ophthalmopathy. This clonotype was recorded once. Its specificity is not known. TCR beta CDR3 sequences were amplified from RNA transcripts. Carried out on the TCR CDR3, a first-round RT-PCR used the HTBI primer set. TCRdb ran MiXCR on the multiplex PCR reads and lists one entry per CDR3 protein. The repertoire holds hundreds of thousands of distinct CDR3 sequences, with 14% as singletons. Patients counted as stable if ophthalmopathy did not develop within 18 months. Diagnosing involved the use of clinical symptoms, serum thyroxine and TRAb, thyroid ultrasound and orbital computed tomography. Findings and limits, study-wide: The model anticipated ophthalmopathy a median about 7 months pre-onset.

V lost 1 base to trimming and J lost 3 bases; unmatched junction nucleotides: 7. The CDR3 extends over 16 amino acids. Germline CDR1 SEHNR, CDR2 FQNEAQ (reference sequence). The rearrangement links TRBV7-9 to TRBJ2-7; TRBD1 matches at 9 bases. Material for sequencing was blood. The sequence came from a middle-aged woman with Graves' hyperthyroidism. CDR3 loop: CASSLGTGGGYYEQYF. DNA of the CDR3: TGTGCCAGCAGCTTAGGTACAGGGGGCGGATACTACGAGCAGTACTTC.